This TCR beta chain was captured in a study of sequential checkpoint blockade in melanoma. As to treatment: randomized to nivolumab then ipilimumab (arm A) or the reverse (arm B). The CDR3 has 14 amino acids. The germline V gene has CDR1 MRHNA and CDR2 SNTAGT. Trimming took 6 bases from V and 5 from J, leaving 15 bases between them. Profiling relied on immunoSEQ multiplex PCR, and the TCRdb table lists in-frame clones only, not all of them. The sample lists 15,000 or so clones; 60% to 80% were seen once. The sample here was CD8+ T cells sorted from blood (inferred from file names), taken from a patient given nivolumab and ipilimumab in sequence. The receptor's source is a human donor with melanoma. The gene calls are TRBV6-4 and TRBJ2-3; tentatively, D is TRBD2 (7 bases). The chain's CDR3 is CASSEGGPGDTQYF. The CDR3 bases are TGTGCCAGCAGCGAGGGGGGGCCTGGAGATACGCAGTATTTT.